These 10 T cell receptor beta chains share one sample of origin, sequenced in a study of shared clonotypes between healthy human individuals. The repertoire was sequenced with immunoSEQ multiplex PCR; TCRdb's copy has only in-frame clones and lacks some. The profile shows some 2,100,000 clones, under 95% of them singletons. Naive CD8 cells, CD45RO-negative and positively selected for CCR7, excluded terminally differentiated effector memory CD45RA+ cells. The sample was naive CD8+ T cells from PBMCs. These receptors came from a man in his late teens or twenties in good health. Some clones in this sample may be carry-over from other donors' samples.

The DNA of the CDR3 is TGCAGCGTTGGCGTGCCGAGCTCTGGAAACACCATATATTTT. Protein product: CSVGVPSSGNTIYF. V usage is TRBV29-1 and J usage is TRBJ1-3; D not resolved. V lost 4 bases, J lost 0 bases, and 10 bases lay in between. Looked up from germline, CDR1 is SQVTM and CDR2 is ANQGSEA. The CDR3 has 14 residues.

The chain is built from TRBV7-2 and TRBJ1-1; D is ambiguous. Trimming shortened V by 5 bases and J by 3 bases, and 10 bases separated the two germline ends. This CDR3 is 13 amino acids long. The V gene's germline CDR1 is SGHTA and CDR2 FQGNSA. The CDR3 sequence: CASSPSIDTEAFF. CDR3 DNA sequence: TGTGCCAGCAGCCCATCCATCGACACTGAAGCTTTCTTT.

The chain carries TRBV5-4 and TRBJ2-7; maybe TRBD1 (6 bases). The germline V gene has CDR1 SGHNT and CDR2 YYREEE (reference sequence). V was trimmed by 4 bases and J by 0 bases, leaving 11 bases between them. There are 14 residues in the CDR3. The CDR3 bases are TGTGCCAGCAGCCCTGGACAGACCTCCTACGAGCAGTACTTC. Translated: CASSPGQTSYEQYF.

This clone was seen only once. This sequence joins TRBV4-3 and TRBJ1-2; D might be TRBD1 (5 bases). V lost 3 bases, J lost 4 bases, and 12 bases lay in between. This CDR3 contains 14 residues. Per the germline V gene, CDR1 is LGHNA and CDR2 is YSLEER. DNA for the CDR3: TGCGCCAGCAGCCACCAGGAGGGGAGCTATGGCTACACCTTC. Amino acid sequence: CASSHQEGSYGYTF.

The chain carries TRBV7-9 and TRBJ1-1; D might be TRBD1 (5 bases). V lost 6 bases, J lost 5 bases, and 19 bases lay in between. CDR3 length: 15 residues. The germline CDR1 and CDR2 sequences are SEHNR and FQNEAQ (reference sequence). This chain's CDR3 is CASSPWGEVSTEAFF. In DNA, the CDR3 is TGTGCCAGCAGTCCGTGGGGGGAAGTAAGTACTGAAGCTTTCTTT.

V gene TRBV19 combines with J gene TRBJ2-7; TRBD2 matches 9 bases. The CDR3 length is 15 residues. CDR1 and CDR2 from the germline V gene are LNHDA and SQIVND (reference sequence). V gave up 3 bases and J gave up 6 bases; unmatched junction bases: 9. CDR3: CASSIGAGGPGEQYF. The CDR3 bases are TGTGCCAGTAGTATTGGTGCGGGAGGGCCGGGCGAGCAGTACTTC. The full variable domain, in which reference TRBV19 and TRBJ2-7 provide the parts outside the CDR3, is DGGITQSPKYLFRKEGQNVTLSCEQNLNHDAMYWYRQDPGQGLRLIYYSQIVNDFQKGDIAEGYSVSREKKESFPLTVTSAQKNPTAFYLCASSIGAGGPGEQYFGPGTRLTVT.

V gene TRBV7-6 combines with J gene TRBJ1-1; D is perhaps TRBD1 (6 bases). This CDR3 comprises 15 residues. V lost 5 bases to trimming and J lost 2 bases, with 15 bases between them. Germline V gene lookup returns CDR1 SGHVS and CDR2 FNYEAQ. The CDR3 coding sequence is TGTGCCAGCAGCGGGCGCAGGGGAGGCAACACTGAAGCTTTCTTT. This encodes CASSGRRGGNTEAFF.

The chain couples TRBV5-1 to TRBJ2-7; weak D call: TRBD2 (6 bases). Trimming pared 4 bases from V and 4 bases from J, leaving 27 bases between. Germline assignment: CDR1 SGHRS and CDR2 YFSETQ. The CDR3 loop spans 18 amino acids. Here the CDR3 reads CASSQVGGFAGSGYEQYF. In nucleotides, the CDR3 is TGCGCCAGCAGCCAAGTGGGTGGGTTTGCGGGATCTGGGTACGAGCAGTACTTC.

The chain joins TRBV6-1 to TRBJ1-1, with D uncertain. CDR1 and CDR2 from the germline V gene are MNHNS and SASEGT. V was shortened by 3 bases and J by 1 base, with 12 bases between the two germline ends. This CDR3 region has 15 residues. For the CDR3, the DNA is TGTGCCAGCAGTGACCTCTTACAGAAGAACACTGAAGCTTTCTTT. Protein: CASSDLLQKNTEAFF.

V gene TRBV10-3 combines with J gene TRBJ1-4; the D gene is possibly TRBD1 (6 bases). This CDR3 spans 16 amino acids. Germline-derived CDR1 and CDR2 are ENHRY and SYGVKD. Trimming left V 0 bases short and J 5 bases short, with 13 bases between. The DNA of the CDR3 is TGTGCCATCAGTGAGTCGTATGTAACAGGGAATGAAAAACTGTTTTTT. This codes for CAISESYVTGNEKLFF.